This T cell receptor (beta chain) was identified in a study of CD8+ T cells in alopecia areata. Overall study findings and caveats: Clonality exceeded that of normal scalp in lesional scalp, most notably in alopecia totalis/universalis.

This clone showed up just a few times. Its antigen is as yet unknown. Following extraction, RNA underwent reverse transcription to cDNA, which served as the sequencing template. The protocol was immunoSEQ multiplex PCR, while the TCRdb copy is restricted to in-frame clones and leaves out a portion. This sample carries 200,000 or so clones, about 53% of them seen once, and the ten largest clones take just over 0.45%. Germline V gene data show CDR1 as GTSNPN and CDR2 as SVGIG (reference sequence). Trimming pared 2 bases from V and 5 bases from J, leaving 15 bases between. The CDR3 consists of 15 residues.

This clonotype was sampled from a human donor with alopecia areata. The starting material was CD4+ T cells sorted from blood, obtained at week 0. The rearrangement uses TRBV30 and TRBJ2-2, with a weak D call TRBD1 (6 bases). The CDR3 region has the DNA TGTGCCTGGAGTATAGGGCAGGGGTATACCGGGGAGCTGTTTTTT. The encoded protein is CAWSIGQGYTGELFF.